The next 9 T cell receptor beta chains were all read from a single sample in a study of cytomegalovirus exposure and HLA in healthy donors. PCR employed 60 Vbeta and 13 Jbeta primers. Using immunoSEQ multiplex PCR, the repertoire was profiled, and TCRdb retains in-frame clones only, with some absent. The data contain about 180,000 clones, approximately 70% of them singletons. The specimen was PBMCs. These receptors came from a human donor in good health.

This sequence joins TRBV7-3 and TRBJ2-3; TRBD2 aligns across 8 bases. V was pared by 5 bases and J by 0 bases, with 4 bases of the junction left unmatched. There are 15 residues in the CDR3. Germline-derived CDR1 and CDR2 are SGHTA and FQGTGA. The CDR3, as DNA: TGTGCCAGCAGCCCAGAGCGGGGGAGCACAGATACGCAGTATTTT. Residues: CASSPERGSTDTQYF.

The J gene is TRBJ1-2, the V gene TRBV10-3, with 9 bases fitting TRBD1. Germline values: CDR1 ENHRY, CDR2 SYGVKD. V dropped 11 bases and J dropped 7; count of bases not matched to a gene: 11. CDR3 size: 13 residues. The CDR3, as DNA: TGTGCCTTACAGGGGGCGCAGGCGAGTGGCTACACCTTC. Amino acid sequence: CALQGAQASGYTF.

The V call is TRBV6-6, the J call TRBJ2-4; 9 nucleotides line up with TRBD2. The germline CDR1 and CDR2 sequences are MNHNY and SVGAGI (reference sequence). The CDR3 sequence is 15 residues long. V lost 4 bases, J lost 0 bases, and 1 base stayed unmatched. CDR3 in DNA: TGTGCCAGCAGTTTAGCGGGGGCAGCCAAAAACATTCAGTACTTC. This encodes CASSLAGAAKNIQYF.

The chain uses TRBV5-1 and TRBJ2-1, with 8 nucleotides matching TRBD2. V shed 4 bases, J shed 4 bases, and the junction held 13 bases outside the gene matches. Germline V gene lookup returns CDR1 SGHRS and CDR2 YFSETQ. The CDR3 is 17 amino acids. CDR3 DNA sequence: TGCGCCAGCAGCCCGAGTCCGGGACTAGTCTCTTACAATGAGCAGTTCTTC. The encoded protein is CASSPSPGLVSYNEQFF.

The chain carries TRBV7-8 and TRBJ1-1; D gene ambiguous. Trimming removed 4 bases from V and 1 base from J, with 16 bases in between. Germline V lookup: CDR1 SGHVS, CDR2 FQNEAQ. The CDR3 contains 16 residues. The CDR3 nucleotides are TGTGCCAGCAGCTCCTTAAGACTGAAACCGAACACTGAAGCTTTCTTT. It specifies CASSSLRLKPNTEAFF.

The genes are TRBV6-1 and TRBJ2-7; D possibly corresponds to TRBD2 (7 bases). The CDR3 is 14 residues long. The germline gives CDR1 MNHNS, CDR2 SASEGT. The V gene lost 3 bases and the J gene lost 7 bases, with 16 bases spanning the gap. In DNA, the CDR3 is TGTGCCAGCAGTGAGGGATTCGGGGGGCGGGAGCAGTACTTC. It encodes CASSEGFGGREQYF.

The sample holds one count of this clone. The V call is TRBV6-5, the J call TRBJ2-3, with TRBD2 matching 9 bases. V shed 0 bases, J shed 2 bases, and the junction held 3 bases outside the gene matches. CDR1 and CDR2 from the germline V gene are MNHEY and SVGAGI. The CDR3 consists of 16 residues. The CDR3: CASSYSSGGLTDTQYF. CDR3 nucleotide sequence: TGTGCCAGCAGTTACTCAAGCGGGGGGCTCACAGATACGCAGTATTTT.

Here the CDR3 DNA reads TGTGCCAGCAGTGATTCCAGGGCCCCGAATTCACCCCTCCACTTT. This gives the protein CASSDSRAPNSPLHF. The rearrangement links TRBV25-1 to TRBJ1-6; the D gene is possibly TRBD1 (5 bases). Germline CDR1 MGHDK, CDR2 SYGVNS. Trimming shortened V by 3 bases and J by 7 bases, and 13 bases separated the two germline ends. This CDR3 comprises 15 residues.

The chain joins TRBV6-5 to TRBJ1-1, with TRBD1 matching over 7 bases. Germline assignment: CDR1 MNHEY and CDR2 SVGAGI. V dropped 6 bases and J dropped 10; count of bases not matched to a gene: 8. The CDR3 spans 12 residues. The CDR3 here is CASRRNRGGAFF. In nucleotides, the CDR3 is TGTGCCAGCAGACGTAACAGGGGAGGAGCTTTCTTT.